This is a list of T cell receptor beta chains from one sample in a study of neoadjuvant anti-PD-1 for oral cavity cancer. Profiling relied on immunoSEQ multiplex PCR, and the TCRdb table lists in-frame clones only, not all of them. Found here are about 37,000 clones, roughly 35% of them singletons; the top ten hold roughly 16%. Sequenced material: tumor tissue, taken after nivolumab (anti-PD-1) treatment. The receptors here all came from a person aged 35-79 years with oral cavity squamous cell carcinoma. Each CDR3 is given without its conserved first and last residue. Clone size is stated in some rows and not others, as once, few, many or a class when expanded.

CDR3 length	V gene	clone size	J gene	CDR3 protein
7	TRBV20-1	-	TRBJ1-5	SAGQPQH
14	TRBV11-2	-	TRBJ1-2	ASSFLGARGSYGYT
12	TRBV5-6	-	TRBJ2-4	ASSLAGIKNIQY
12	TRBV6-1	-	TRBJ1-2	ASSEAGTGLGYT
14	TRBV6-1	-	TRBJ2-7	ASSEGSWELTHEQY
12	TRBV5-1	-	TRBJ1-3	ASSSGFSGNTIY
11	TRBV29-1	-	TRBJ2-5	SVSGTWKETQY
12	TRBV23-1	-	TRBJ1-1	ASSPGRLNTEAF
14	TRBV28	few	TRBJ2-7	ASSSGRLAGDGEQY
13	TRBV6-5	-	TRBJ1-1	ASSYSRQANTEAF
13	TRBV13	-	TRBJ2-3	ASSSRLAVTDTQY
15	TRBV30	-	TRBJ2-2	AWSVSRTSGITGELF
10	TRBV5-1	-	TRBJ1-1	ASGQGASEAF
13	TRBV7-3	-	TRBJ1-1	ASSLKAGRDTEAF
13	TRBV7-8	-	TRBJ2-1	ASSLAERTHNEQF
13	TRBV7-2	-	TRBJ2-3	ASSGAQSGSDTQY
12	TRBV27	-	TRBJ1-6	ASSSPEVNSPLH
10	TRBV10-1	few	TRBJ1-1	ASSGDDTEAF
13	TRBV11-2	-	TRBJ1-2	ASSRGQGANYGYT
14	TRBV28	-	TRBJ2-7	ASSLSGTSGKYEQY
13	TRBV7-3	few	TRBJ1-1	ASSVTGQPNTEAF
11	TRBV6-5	few	TRBJ1-6	ASSYGVNSPLH
14	TRBV7-3	few	TRBJ2-2	ASSLSASGRGGELF
17	TRBV5-1	few	TRBJ2-3	ASSLADSPPYGNTDTQY
10	TRBV27	few	TRBJ1-1	ASRDLNTEAF
12	TRBV7-3	-	TRBJ2-3	ASSSSRVADTQY
11	TRBV6-6	few	TRBJ1-4	ASSLADAEKLF
10	TRBV19	-	TRBJ2-7	ASSSLLNQQY
12	TRBV7-9	-	TRBJ2-7	ASSLIDRRDEQY
13	TRBV6-1	-	TRBJ2-7	ASKTDSRTSYEQY
12	TRBV27	few	TRBJ2-6	ASSSGAGANVLT
13	TRBV5-1	-	TRBJ2-1	ASSQRTGELNEQF
12	TRBV13	-	TRBJ2-7	ASSFPGSNDEQY
15	TRBV9	-	TRBJ2-3	ASSVWGSGGDTDTQY
13	TRBV4-1	few	TRBJ1-1	ASSQVLLTNTEAF